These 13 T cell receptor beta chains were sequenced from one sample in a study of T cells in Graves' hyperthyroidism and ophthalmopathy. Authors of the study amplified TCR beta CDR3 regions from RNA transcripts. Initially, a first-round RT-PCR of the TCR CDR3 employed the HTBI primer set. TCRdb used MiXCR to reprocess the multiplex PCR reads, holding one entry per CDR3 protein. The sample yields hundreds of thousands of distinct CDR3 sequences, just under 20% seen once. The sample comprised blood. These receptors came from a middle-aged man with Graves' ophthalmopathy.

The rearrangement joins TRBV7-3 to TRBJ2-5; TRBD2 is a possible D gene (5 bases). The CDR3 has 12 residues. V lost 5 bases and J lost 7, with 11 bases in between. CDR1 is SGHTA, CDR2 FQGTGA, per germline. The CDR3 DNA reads TGTGCCAGCAGCCCCGCCGAGGGGACCCAGTACTTC. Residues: CASSPAEGTQYF.

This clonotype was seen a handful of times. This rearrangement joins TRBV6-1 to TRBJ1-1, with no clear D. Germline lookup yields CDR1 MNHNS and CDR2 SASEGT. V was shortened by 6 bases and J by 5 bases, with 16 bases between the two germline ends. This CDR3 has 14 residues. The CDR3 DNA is TGTGCCAGCAGACCTAGTGGTGAGCTAACTGAAGCTTTCTTT. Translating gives CASRPSGELTEAFF.

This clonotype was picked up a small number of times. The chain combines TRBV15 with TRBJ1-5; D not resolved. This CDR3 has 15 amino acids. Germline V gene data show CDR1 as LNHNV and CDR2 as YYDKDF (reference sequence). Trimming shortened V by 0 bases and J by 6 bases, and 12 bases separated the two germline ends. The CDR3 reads CATSRDNAGGQPQHF. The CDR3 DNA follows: TGTGCCACCAGCAGAGATAACGCGGGAGGTCAGCCCCAGCATTTT.

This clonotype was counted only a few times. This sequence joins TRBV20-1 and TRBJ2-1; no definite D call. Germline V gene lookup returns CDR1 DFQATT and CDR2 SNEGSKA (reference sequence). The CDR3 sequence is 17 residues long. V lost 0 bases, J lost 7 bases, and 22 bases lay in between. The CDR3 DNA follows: TGCAGTGCTAGAGATCCTCGTTGGGCGCGTTCCGAGAATGAGCAGTTCTTC. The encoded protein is CSARDPRWARSENEQFF.

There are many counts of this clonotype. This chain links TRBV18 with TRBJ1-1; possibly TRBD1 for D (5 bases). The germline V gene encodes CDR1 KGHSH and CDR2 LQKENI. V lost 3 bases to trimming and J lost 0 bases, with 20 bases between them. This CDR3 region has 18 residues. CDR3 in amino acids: CASSPLLGATGMNTEAFF. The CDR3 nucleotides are TGTGCCAGCTCACCCCTTCTCGGGGCGACTGGAATGAACACTGAAGCTTTCTTT.

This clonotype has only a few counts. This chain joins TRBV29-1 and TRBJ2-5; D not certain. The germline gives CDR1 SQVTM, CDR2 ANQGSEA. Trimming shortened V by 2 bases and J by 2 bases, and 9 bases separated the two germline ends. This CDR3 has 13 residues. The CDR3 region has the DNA TGCAGCGTTGAAAGAACAGTGCAAGAGACCCAGTACTTC. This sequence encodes CSVERTVQETQYF.

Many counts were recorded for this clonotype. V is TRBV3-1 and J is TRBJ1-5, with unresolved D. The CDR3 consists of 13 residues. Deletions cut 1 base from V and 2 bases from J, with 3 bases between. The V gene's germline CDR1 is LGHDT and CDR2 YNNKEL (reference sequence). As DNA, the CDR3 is TGTGCCAGCAGCCAAGGCCGCAATCAGCCCCAGCATTTT. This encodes CASSQGRNQPQHF.

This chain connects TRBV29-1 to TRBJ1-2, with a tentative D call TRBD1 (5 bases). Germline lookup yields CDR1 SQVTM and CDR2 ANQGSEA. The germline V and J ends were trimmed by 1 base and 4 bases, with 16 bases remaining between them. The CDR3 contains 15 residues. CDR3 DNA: TGCAGCGTTGAAGTGTGGACTTCGGGGGGCTATGGCTACACCTTC. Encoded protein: CSVEVWTSGGYGYTF.

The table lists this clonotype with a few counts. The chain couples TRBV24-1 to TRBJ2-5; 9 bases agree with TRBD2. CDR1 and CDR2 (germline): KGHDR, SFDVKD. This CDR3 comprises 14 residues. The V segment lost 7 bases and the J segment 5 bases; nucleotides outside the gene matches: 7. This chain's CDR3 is CATRDSGSDETQYF. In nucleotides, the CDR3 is TGTGCCACCAGAGATAGCGGGAGCGACGAGACCCAGTACTTC.

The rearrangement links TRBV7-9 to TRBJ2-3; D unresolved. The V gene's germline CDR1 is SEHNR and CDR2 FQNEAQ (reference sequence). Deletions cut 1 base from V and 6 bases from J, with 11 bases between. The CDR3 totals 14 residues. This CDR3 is CASSLGGPWDTQYF. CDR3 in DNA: TGTGCCAGCAGCTTAGGCGGCCCCTGGGATACGCAGTATTTT. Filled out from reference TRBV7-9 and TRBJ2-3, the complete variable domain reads DTGVSQNPRHKITKRGQNVTFRCDPISEHNRLYWYRQTLGQGPEFLTYFQNEAQLEKSRLLSDRFSAERPKGSFSTLEIQRTEQGDSAMYLCASSLGGPWDTQYFGPGTRLTVL.

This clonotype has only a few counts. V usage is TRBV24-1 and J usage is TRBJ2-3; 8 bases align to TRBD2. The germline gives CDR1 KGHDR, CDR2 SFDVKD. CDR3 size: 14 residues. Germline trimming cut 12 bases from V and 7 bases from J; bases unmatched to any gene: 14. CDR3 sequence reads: CAVQGLEVPYTQYF. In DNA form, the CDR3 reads TGTGCCGTCCAGGGACTAGAGGTTCCCTATACGCAGTATTTT.

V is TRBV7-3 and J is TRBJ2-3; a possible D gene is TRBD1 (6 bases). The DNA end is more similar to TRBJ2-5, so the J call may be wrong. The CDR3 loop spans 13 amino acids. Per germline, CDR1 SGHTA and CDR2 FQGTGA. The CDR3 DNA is TGTGCCAGCAGCTTAGCGGCAGGGGATACCCAGTACTTC. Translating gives CASSLAAGDTQYF.

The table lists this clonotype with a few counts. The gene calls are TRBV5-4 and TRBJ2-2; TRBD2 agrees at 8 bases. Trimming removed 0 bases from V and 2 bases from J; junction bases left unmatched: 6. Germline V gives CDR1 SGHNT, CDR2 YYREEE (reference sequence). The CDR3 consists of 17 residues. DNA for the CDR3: TGTGCCAGCAGCTTGGAACTAGCGGCCCTTAACACCGGGGAGCTGTTTTTT. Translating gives CASSLELAALNTGELFF.